Following are 10 T cell receptor beta chains from one sample sequenced in a study of T cell responses to AZD1222 COVID-19 vaccine. Repertoires were generated with immunoSEQ multiplex PCR, while TCRdb's copy carries only in-frame clones and drops some. Among some 150,000 clones listed, more than 90% were seen once. The sequencing here drew on peripheral blood, taken on day 0 of AZD1222 vaccination. Receptor source: an adult in good health.

This chain links TRBV7-2 with TRBJ2-5; D gene unclear. Per germline, CDR1 SGHTA and CDR2 FQGNSA. V lost 5 bases and J 0 bases, leaving 16 bases between the germline ends. This CDR3 contains 16 residues. DNA of the CDR3: TGTGCCAGCAGCCCCTCACGGTTCACGTACCAAGAGACCCAGTACTTC. Residues: CASSPSRFTYQETQYF.

This chain uses TRBV9 with TRBJ2-1; 11 bases align to TRBD2. Germline V CDR1 and CDR2: SGDLS, YYNGEE. The CDR3 extends over 18 amino acids. Trimming removed 0 bases from V and 5 bases from J; junction bases left unmatched: 10. Written as DNA, the CDR3 is TGTGCCAGCAGCGTAGTAAGTAGCGGGGGGGCCTTTAACAATGAGCAGTTCTTC. It codes for CASSVVSSGGAFNNEQFF.

V is TRBV27 and J is TRBJ2-7, with D maybe TRBD1 (6 bases). This CDR3 region has 16 residues. The V gene lost 4 bases and the J gene lost 7 bases, with 23 bases spanning the gap. Germline values: CDR1 MNHEY, CDR2 SMNVEV (reference sequence). The CDR3 bases are TGTGCCAGCAGTTCGCGACAGGTTTTAGTTTCGGGGGAGCAGTACTTC. Amino acid sequence: CASSSRQVLVSGEQYF.

The chain recombines TRBV5-8 with TRBJ2-5; D gene uncertain. Germline V gives CDR1 SGHTS, CDR2 YDEGEE. This CDR3 has 13 amino acids. Trimming stripped 2 bases from V and 5 bases from J, with 10 bases between. Written as DNA, the CDR3 is TGTGCCAGCAGCTTAATAAAAGAGGAGACCCAGTACTTC. This encodes CASSLIKEETQYF.

Concerning this clone itself: This CDR3 is also generated by other DNA sequences in the sample. This chain joins TRBV9 and TRBJ1-2, with D possibly being TRBD1 (5 bases). This CDR3 is 13 amino acids long. The germline V gene encodes CDR1 SGDLS and CDR2 YYNGEE. V lost 0 bases, J lost 2 bases, and 5 bases lay in between. The DNA of the CDR3 is TGTGCCAGCAGCGTAGGGGGGAACTATGGCTACACCTTC. Translated, it gives CASSVGGNYGYTF.

This chain joins TRBV13 and TRBJ1-6, with TRBD1 matching 11 bases. J was trimmed by 8 bases and V by 5 bases; bases with no gene match: 5. The germline CDR1 and CDR2 sequences are PRHDT and FYEKMQ (reference sequence). This CDR3 region has 15 residues. CDR3 amino acids: CASSRQDRGHSPLHF. DNA for the CDR3: TGTGCCAGCAGCCGCCAGGACAGGGGGCATTCACCCCTCCACTTT.

The chain links TRBV7-3 to TRBJ2-3; the D call may be TRBD1 or TRBD2 (6 bases each). CDR1 is SGHTA and CDR2 is FQGTGA in the germline V gene. The CDR3 is 20 residues long. The V end lost 0 bases, the J end lost 3 bases, and 25 bases lay between the germline ends. The CDR3 region has the DNA TGTGCCAGCAGCTTAACGGGGGGCTTGGCTAGCAGGGTGGGGACAGATACGCAGTATTTT. Residues: CASSLTGGLASRVGTDTQYF.

V gene TRBV25-1 combines with J gene TRBJ2-3; unclear D gene. The CDR3 length is 16 residues. V lost 4 bases to trimming and J lost 6 bases, with 20 bases between them. Germline CDR1 reads MGHDK; CDR2 reads SYGVNS. Written as DNA, the CDR3 is TGTGCCAGCAGTGCTGTCGAGCCGAGATCAACTGATACGCAGTATTTT. Translating it yields CASSAVEPRSTDTQYF.

This chain links TRBV5-1 with TRBJ1-2; tentatively, D is TRBD1 (5 bases). The germline V gene has CDR1 SGHRS and CDR2 YFSETQ. The CDR3 extends over 12 amino acids. Trimming stripped 3 bases from V and 8 bases from J, with 11 bases between. CDR3 bases: TGCGCCAGCAGCTCGAGGGGTGGCGGCTACACCTTC. Encoded protein: CASSSRGGGYTF.

The CDR3 nucleotides read TGTGCCAGCAGGACCCAAAGAGGCAATCAGCCCCAGCATTTT. Translation: CASRTQRGNQPQHF. This chain uses TRBV2 with TRBJ1-5; no clear D gene. Germline values: CDR1 SNHLY, CDR2 FYNNEI. V gave up 6 bases and J gave up 2 bases, with 11 bases separating them. This CDR3 has 14 residues.